These 10 T cell receptor beta chains share one sample of origin, sequenced in a study of shared clonotypes between healthy human individuals. Profiling relied on immunoSEQ multiplex PCR, and the TCRdb table lists in-frame clones only, not all of them. The sample lists about 600,000 clones; approximately 97% were seen once. Sequenced: naive CD4+ T cells sorted from blood. Subset in this sample: CD45RA+ positively selected. Receptor source: a woman younger than 45 in good health.

This chain uses TRBV10-1 with TRBJ2-3; 11 bases agree with TRBD2. Germline CDR1 and CDR2: WNHNN and SYGVQD (reference sequence). Trimming cost V 4 bases and J 5 bases; bases outside gene matches: 5. The CDR3 loop spans 15 amino acids. As DNA, the CDR3 is TGCGCCAGCAGTGCGATACTAGCGGGAGTAGATACGCAGTATTTT. Translated, it gives CASSAILAGVDTQYF.

The chain carries TRBV7-9 and TRBJ2-1; 11 positions agree with TRBD1. The V and J ends lost 3 bases and 15 bases, in that order; junction bases with no gene match: 13. CDR3 length: 15 amino acids. Germline-derived CDR1 and CDR2 are SEHNR and FQNEAQ (reference sequence). The CDR3: CASSFLSGQGAPGFF. Written as DNA, the CDR3 is TGTGCCAGCAGCTTCCTATCCGGACAGGGGGCGCCTGGGTTCTTC. The full variable domain, with the rest looked up from reference TRBV7-9 and TRBJ2-1, is DTGVSQNPRHKITKRGQNVTFRCDPISEHNRLYWYRQTLGQGPEFLTYFQNEAQLEKSRLLSDRFSAERPKGSFSTLEIQRTEQGDSAMYLCASSFLSGQGAPGFFGPGTRLTVL.

The chain couples TRBV10-3 to TRBJ1-1, with D possibly matching TRBD1 (6 bases). The CDR3 covers 14 residues. The V and J ends lost 10 bases and 7 bases respectively, with 22 bases between them. The germline V gene has CDR1 ENHRY and CDR2 SYGVKD. Written as DNA, the CDR3 is TGTGCCACGACGGATTCAAGGGGGGTAGGTGAAGCTTTCTTT. Its translation is CATTDSRGVGEAFF.

The chain carries TRBV19 and TRBJ1-5; D unresolved. Trimming pared 4 bases from V and 0 bases from J, leaving 10 bases between. This CDR3 is 15 amino acids long. From germline, CDR1 is LNHDA and CDR2 SQIVND (reference sequence). The CDR3 loop reads CASSSGHYSNQPQHF. CDR3 nucleotides: TGTGCCAGTAGTAGCGGCCACTATAGCAATCAGCCCCAGCATTTT.

The DNA for the CDR3 is TGTGCCAGCAGCCCGGGACAGGGGCTGGCTGAAGCTTTCTTT. Encoded protein: CASSPGQGLAEAFF. This chain connects TRBV7-9 to TRBJ1-1, with 10 bases fitting TRBD1. Germline CDR1 reads SEHNR; CDR2 reads FQNEAQ (reference sequence). The CDR3 is 14 amino acids. J gave up 6 bases and V 5 bases, and 6 bases lay outside the gene matches.

The V and J genes are TRBV11-1 and TRBJ1-1; no clear D gene. CDR1 is SGHAT and CDR2 is FQDESV in the germline V gene (reference sequence). The CDR3 has 13 amino acids. V lost 3 bases to trimming and J lost 3 bases, with 8 bases between them. In nucleotides, the CDR3 is TGTGCCAGCAGCTTGACACGGGACACTGAAGCTTTCTTT. Its protein product is CASSLTRDTEAFF.

This clone was seen only once. V is TRBV28 and J is TRBJ2-7; 10 nucleotides align to TRBD2. Looked up from germline, CDR1 is MDHEN and CDR2 is SYDVKM. Trimming cost V 8 bases and J 1 base; bases outside gene matches: 5. The CDR3 is 14 residues long. The CDR3 DNA reads TGTGCCAGCCTAGGACTAGCGGCATCCTACGAGCAGTACTTC. This codes for CASLGLAASYEQYF.

The gene calls are TRBV7-3 and TRBJ1-3, with D unclear. CDR1 SGHTA and CDR2 FQGTGA come from the germline V gene. The V end lost 0 bases, the J end lost 0 bases, and 15 bases lay between the germline ends. The CDR3 sequence is 18 residues long. The CDR3 reads CASSLTPGRASSGNTIYF. Written as DNA, the CDR3 is TGTGCCAGCAGCTTAACCCCGGGCCGAGCGAGCTCTGGAAACACCATATATTTT.

V is TRBV5-5 and J is TRBJ1-4; 7 bases map to TRBD1. With V trimmed by 5 bases and J by 7 bases, 5 bases remained unmatched. The CDR3 is 13 amino acids. The germline V gene encodes CDR1 SGHKS and CDR2 YYEKEE (reference sequence). CDR3 DNA: TGTGCCAGCAGGACAGGGTCGGCTGAAAAACTGTTTTTT. Its translation is CASRTGSAEKLFF.

This chain uses TRBV5-4 with TRBJ1-1; 7 nucleotides match TRBD1. CDR1 is SGHNT and CDR2 is YYREEE in the germline V gene (reference sequence). The CDR3 has 13 amino acids. V was pared by 3 bases and J by 6 bases, with 5 bases of the junction left unmatched. As DNA, the CDR3 is TGTGCCAGCAGCTATGCAACAGGGGCTGAAGCTTTCTTT. Encoded protein: CASSYATGAEAFF.